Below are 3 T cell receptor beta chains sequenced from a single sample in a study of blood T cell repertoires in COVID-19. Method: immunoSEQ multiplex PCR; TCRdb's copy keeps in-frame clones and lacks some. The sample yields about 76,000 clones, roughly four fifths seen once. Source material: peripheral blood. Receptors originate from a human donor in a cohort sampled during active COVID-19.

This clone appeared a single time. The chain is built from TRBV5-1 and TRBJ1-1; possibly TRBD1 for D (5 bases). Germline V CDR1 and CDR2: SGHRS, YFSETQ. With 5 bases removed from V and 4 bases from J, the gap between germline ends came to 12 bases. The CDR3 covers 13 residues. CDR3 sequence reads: CASSPDSLTEAFF. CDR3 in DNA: TGCGCCAGCAGTCCCGACAGCCTCACTGAAGCTTTCTTT.

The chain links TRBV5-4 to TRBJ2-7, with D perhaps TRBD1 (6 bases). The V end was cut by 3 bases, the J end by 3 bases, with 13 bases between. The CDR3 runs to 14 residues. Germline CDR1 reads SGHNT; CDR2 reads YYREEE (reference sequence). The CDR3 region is CASSSQTGYYEQYF. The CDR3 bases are TGTGCCAGCAGCTCCCAGACAGGCTACTACGAGCAGTACTTC.

CDR3 DNA: TGTGCCAGCAGTTCCCTGGACAGTAACCAAGAGACCCAGTACTTC. This gives the protein CASSSLDSNQETQYF. The chain employs TRBV2 and TRBJ2-5; D might be TRBD1 (6 bases). V dropped 5 bases and J dropped 0 bases, with 13 bases sitting between them. Germline CDR1 and CDR2: SNHLY and FYNNEI. CDR3 size: 15 residues.